Each of the 11 T cell receptor beta chains below was sequenced from the same sample in a study of glioma-infiltrating T cells after dendritic cell vaccination. Sequenced by immunoSEQ multiplex PCR; TCRdb stores in-frame clones only, minus some. The sample holds about 92,000 clones, 65% to 90% seen once. The sample here was blood, taken before dendritic cell vaccination. The receptors were sampled from a human donor with glioblastoma.

The chain carries TRBV6-5 and TRBJ1-3; the D is unclear. V gave up 4 bases and J gave up 2 bases, with 12 bases separating them. CDR3 length: 15 amino acids. CDR1 is MNHEY, CDR2 SVGAGI, per germline. The CDR3 sequence is CASSLSGSTGNTIYF. The CDR3 DNA reads as TGTGCCAGCAGTTTATCCGGTTCCACTGGAAACACCATATATTTT.

The V gene is TRBV5-1, the J gene TRBJ1-1; D perhaps matches TRBD1 (6 bases). V was clipped by 1 base and J by 5 bases, with 15 bases between them. Per the germline V gene, CDR1 is SGHRS and CDR2 is YFSETQ. CDR3 size: 15 residues. This CDR3 is CASSLFEGGGTEAFF. In nucleotides, the CDR3 is TGCGCCAGCAGCTTGTTTGAAGGGGGAGGGACTGAAGCTTTCTTT.

The rearrangement joins TRBV27 to TRBJ1-5, with 7 positions matching TRBD1. V lost 6 bases and J lost 3; bases outside the gene matches: 8. The length of the CDR3 is 15 residues. Germline V gene lookup returns CDR1 MNHEY and CDR2 SMNVEV (reference sequence). CDR3 sequence: CASSPTDRLNQPQHF. For the CDR3, the DNA is TGTGCCAGCAGCCCGACGGACAGGCTCAATCAGCCCCAGCATTTT.

The chain recombines TRBV5-1 with TRBJ1-1; maybe TRBD1 (6 bases). V was clipped by 4 bases and J by 7 bases, with 20 bases between them. This CDR3 is 15 amino acids long. Germline CDR1 is SGHRS and CDR2 is YFSETQ. CDR3 amino acids: CASSEEDRPWSEAFF. The CDR3 DNA follows: TGCGCCAGCAGCGAAGAAGACAGGCCCTGGAGTGAAGCTTTCTTT.

This chain joins TRBV2 and TRBJ2-3; 10 positions agree with TRBD2. CDR3 size: 16 residues. Trimming took 0 bases from V and 4 from J; bases not matched to a gene: 4. Germline-derived CDR1 and CDR2 are SNHLY and FYNNEI. DNA for the CDR3: TGTGCCAGCAGTGAAGCTCAGCGGGGGGGTGCAGATACGCAGTATTTT. Protein product: CASSEAQRGGADTQYF. Supplemented by reference TRBV2 and TRBJ2-3, the full variable domain reads EPEVTQTPSHQVTQMGQEVILRCVPISNHLYFYWYRQILGQKVEFLVSFYNNEISEKSEIFDDQFSVERPDGSNFTLKIRSTKLEDSAMYFCASSEAQRGGADTQYFGPGTRLTVL.

This clone was counted only a few times. The chain joins TRBV28 to TRBJ2-4; TRBD1 matches 7 bases. Unmatched junction bases numbered 8, after V lost 2 bases and J lost 1 base. The germline V gene has CDR1 MDHEN and CDR2 SYDVKM. The CDR3 totals 17 residues. CDR3 sequence (DNA): TGTGCCAGCAGTTTACAACAGGGGATAATGGCCAAAAACATTCAGTACTTC. Residues: CASSLQQGIMAKNIQYF.

V usage is TRBV9 and J usage is TRBJ2-5, with TRBD2 matching over 7 bases. V shed 6 bases and J 5 bases; nucleotides not matched to a gene: 13. The CDR3 is 15 residues long. Per the germline V gene, CDR1 is SGDLS and CDR2 is YYNGEE. This chain's CDR3 is CASTSWGRESETQYF. The CDR3 nucleotides are TGTGCCAGCACCAGTTGGGGGAGGGAATCGGAGACCCAGTACTTC. The whole variable domain, filled in from reference TRBV9 and TRBJ2-5, reads DSGVTQTPKHLITATGQRVTLRCSPRSGDLSVYWYQQSLDQGLQFLIQYYNGEERAKGNILERFSAQQFPDLHSELNLSSLELGDSALYFCASTSWGRESETQYFGPGTRLLVL.

By sample fraction, this clone is medium-sized. The chain is built from TRBV2 and TRBJ2-3; TRBD2 aligns across 10 bases. Germline trimming cut 4 bases from V and 2 bases from J; bases unmatched to any gene: 6. Germline V gives CDR1 SNHLY, CDR2 FYNNEI. The CDR3 consists of 16 residues. CDR3 residues: CASSVAGGLITDTQYF. DNA for the CDR3: TGTGCCAGCAGTGTAGCGGGAGGCCTGATCACAGATACGCAGTATTTT. Based on the CDR3 plus reference TRBV2 and TRBJ2-3, the full variable domain is EPEVTQTPSHQVTQMGQEVILRCVPISNHLYFYWYRQILGQKVEFLVSFYNNEISEKSEIFDDQFSVERPDGSNFTLKIRSTKLEDSAMYFCASSVAGGLITDTQYFGPGTRLTVL.

The table lists this clone with a count of one. In this CDR3 the conserved last residue, phenylalanine or tryptophan, is missing, so a read error is likely. No DNA is shown, since the ends of the CDR3 on it are uncertain; the CDR3 is the one TCRdb lists. The chain employs TRBV18 and TRBJ1-1; whether TRBD1, the table's D call, matches the DNA was not checked. Looked up from germline, CDR1 is KGHSH and CDR2 is LQKENI. 13 amino acids form the CDR3, both terminal residues included. This CDR3 reads CASSLALLTGAYV.

The chain is built from TRBV18 and TRBJ1-2; a possible D gene is TRBD1 (6 bases). Deletions cut 5 bases from V and 6 bases from J, with 13 bases between. There are 13 residues in the CDR3. The V gene's germline CDR1 is KGHSH and CDR2 LQKENI. CDR3 DNA sequence: TGTGCCAGCTCATCAGGGGCAGGTAATGGCTACACCTTC. As protein: CASSSGAGNGYTF.

The chain recombines TRBV5-1 with TRBJ2-7; 8 nucleotides line up with TRBD1. Losses at the gene ends were 4 bases for V and 3 bases for J; bases not matched to a gene: 9. Germline CDR1 and CDR2: SGHRS and YFSETQ. This CDR3 contains 15 residues. The chain's CDR3 is CASSPEGGTGYEQYF. The CDR3 DNA reads as TGCGCCAGCAGCCCTGAAGGGGGGACAGGCTACGAGCAGTACTTC.